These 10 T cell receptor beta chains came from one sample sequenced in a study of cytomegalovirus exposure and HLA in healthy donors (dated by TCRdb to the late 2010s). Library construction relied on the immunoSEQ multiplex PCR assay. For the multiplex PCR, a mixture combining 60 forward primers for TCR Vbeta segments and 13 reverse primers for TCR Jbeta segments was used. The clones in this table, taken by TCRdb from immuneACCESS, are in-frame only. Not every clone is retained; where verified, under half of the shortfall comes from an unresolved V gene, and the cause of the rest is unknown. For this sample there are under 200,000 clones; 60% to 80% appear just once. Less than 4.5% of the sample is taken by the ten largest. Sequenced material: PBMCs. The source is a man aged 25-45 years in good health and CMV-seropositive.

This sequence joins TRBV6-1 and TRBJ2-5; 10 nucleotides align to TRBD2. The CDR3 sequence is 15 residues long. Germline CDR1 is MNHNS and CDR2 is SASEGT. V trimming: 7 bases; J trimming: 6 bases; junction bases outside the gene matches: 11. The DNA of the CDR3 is TGTGCCAGCATCAATTGGGTAGCGGGGGGAAAGACCCAGTACTTC. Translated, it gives CASINWVAGGKTQYF.

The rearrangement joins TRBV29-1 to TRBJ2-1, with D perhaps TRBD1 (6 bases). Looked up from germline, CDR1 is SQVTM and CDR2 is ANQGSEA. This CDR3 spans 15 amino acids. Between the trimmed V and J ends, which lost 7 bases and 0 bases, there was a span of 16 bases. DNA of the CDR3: TGCAGCGCCCTCGGGACATCGAGCTCCTACAATGAGCAGTTCTTC. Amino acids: CSALGTSSSYNEQFF.

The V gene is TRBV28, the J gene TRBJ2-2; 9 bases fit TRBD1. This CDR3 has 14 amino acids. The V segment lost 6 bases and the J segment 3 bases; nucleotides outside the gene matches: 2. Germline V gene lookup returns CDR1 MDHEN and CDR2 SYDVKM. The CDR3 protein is CASRGQGYTGELFF. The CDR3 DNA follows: TGTGCCAGCAGGGGACAGGGTTACACCGGGGAGCTGTTTTTT.

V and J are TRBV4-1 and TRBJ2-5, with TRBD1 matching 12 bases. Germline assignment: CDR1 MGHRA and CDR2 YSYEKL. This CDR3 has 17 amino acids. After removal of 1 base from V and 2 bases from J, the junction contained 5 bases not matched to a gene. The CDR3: CASSQGGDRGLQETQYF. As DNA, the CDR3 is TGCGCCAGCAGCCAAGGAGGGGACAGGGGGCTTCAAGAGACCCAGTACTTC.

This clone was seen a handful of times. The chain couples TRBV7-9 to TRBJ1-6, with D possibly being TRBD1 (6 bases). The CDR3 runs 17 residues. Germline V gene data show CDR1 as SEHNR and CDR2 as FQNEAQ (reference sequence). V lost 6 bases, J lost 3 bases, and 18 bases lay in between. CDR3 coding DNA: TGTGCCAGCAGGCCAGGGGCAGGGGTTGGCTATAATTCACCCCTCCACTTT. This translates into CASRPGAGVGYNSPLHF.

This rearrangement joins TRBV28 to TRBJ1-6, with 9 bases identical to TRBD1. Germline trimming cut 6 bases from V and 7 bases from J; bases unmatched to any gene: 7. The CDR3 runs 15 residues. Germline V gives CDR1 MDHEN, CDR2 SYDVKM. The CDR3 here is CASSLGQGGNSPLHF. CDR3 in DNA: TGTGCCAGCAGCTTGGGACAGGGTGGGAATTCACCCCTCCACTTT.

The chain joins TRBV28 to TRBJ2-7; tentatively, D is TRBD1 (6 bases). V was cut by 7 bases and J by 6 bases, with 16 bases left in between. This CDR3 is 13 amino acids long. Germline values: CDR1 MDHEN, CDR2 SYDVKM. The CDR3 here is CASNFRGEREQYF. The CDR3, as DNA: TGTGCCAGCAACTTCAGGGGAGAGCGCGAGCAGTACTTC.

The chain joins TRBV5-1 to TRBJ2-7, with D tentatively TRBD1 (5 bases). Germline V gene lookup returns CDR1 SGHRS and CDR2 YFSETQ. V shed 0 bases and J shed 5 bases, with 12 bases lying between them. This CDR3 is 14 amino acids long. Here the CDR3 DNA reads TGCGCCAGCAGCTTGGGCCCAGGGATCCACGAGCAGTACTTC. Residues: CASSLGPGIHEQYF.

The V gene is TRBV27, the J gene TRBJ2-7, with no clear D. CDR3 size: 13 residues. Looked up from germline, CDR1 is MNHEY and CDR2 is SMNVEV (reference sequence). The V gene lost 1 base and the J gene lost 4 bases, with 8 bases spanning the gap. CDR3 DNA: TGTGCCAGCAGTTTATTGAACAGTTACGAGCAGTACTTC. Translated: CASSLLNSYEQYF.

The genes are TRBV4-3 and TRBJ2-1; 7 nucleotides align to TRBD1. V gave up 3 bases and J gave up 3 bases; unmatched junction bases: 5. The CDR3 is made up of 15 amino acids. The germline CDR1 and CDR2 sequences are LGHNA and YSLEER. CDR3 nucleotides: TGCGCCAGCAGCCAGGGGACAGTGGGCTACAATGAGCAGTTCTTC. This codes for CASSQGTVGYNEQFF.